This TCR beta chain comes out of a study of blood T cell repertoires in COVID-19 (dated by TCRdb to 2019 to 2021). Broadly, across the study: Collaborator samples came from the United States, Italy and Spain and covered acute and convalescent phases of COVID-19. The prospective study material was composed of cDNA or gDNA derived from T cells, B-cell-depleted T cells, or PBMCs. The dataset comprised deeply sampled blood TCRbeta repertoires from subjects exposed to, actively infected with, or recovered from COVID-19. The repertoires were released in a freely available public database intended as a resource for research on the immune response to SARS-CoV-2. Samples were obtained from the ongoing ImmuneRACE study (first 160 participants) and from about 1,300 subjects provided by 6 global collaborators. Sample metadata almost always included a de-identified subject ID, COVID-19 status, age in years and sex. Where available, HLA class I and class II types were obtained from metadata supplied by the sample provider rather than from assay-based typing. Overall study results and their limits: The quantity of clinical and demographic metadata differed by source and by participant and was supplied without curation.

The germline V gene (reference sequence) sets CDR1 to SGHAT and CDR2 to FQDESV. The junction carries 12 bases between V and J, which are trimmed by 5 bases and 1 base respectively. The CDR3 goes from the cysteine to the phenylalanine over 15 residues. This entry keeps only the CDR3 DNA: 45 bases, framed from base 1. TCRbeta CDR3 regions were amplified from genomic DNA by means of the immunoSEQ Assay, a bias-controlled multiplex PCR. Per the source publication's procedure: The number of nucleated cells in each sample was estimated from the amplification of reference gene primers within the assay. To quantify the absolute abundance of each unique TCRbeta CDR3 rearrangement, sequence reads were collapsed and filtered. Productive Simpson clonality was computed per sample as the square root of Simpson's diversity index over productive rearrangements. What TCRdb holds here is the immuneACCESS table cut down to in-frame rearrangements. Part of the clones is not present; checked against another copy, under half of the missing clones reflect an unresolved V gene, and the others are unexplained. The V and J calls and the clone size are those of that table, but D and trimming were determined from the DNA. The sample includes 250,000 to 300,000 clones, with approximately 83% observed a single time. Of the sample, 11% is held by the ten largest clones.

As concerns this clone: Its antigen is still unknown. It has no much larger one-base neighbor in the sample; base qualities were not kept.

Collaborating institutions collected whole blood in K2EDTA tubes following their own protocols. For TCRbeta analysis, collaborators shipped samples as frozen whole blood, isolated PBMCs, or DNA extracted from either of those sample types. The clonotype was recovered from a woman in her 70s with acute or convalescent COVID-19. The chain is encoded by TRBV11-1 joined to TRBJ2-1; no D gene can be assigned with confidence. Sequencing was carried out using peripheral blood. CDR3 loop: CASSPESESYNEQFF. Here is the DNA: TGTGCCAGCAGCCCCGAGTCTGAGTCCTACAATGAGCAGTTCTTC.